This TCR beta chain appears in the sequencing data of a study of identical twins. V was clipped by 6 bases and J by 5 bases; unmatched bases: 19. The CDR3 covers 18 residues. Germline-derived CDR1 and CDR2 are KGHSH and LQKENI. TCRdb independently ran MiXCR on the 5' RACE reads; one entry per CDR3 protein. The profile shows about 690,000 distinct CDR3 sequences, about 20% of them singletons. The data were also submitted as part of a second study, on T cells expressing NK-cell markers.

This sequence was found in a woman between 18 and 29 years old in good health. This chain joins TRBV18 and TRBJ2-7, with 10 bases identical to TRBD2. Input material: PBMCs. The CDR3 coding sequence is TGTGCCAGCTCCCGCACCAGGTCCCCTAGCGGGAGTTTTGACGAGCAGTACTTC. This gives the protein CASSRTRSPSGSFDEQYF.